Sequencing of this T cell receptor (beta chain) was carried out in a study of T cell responses to AZD1222 COVID-19 vaccine. Findings of the study overall: Donors skewed white British and female; clonal diversity was possibly underestimated. Researchers took repertoire samples only after the peak T cell response had come. Among those given AZD1222, only five or six were seropositive at baseline.

Data came from immunoSEQ multiplex PCR; TCRdb stores just in-frame clones and leaves some out. The sample includes roughly 150,000 clones, 85% to 95% seen only once; the top ten take 2.3%. A note on this clone: Its antigen is not identified.

CDR3 length: 12 residues. The ends were cut back, 3 bases at V and 8 bases at J, with 10 bases in the middle. CDR1 and CDR2 (germline): SGHTA, FQGNSA. This sequence was found in an adult in good health. The chain uses TRBV7-2 and TRBJ1-2; the D gene is possibly TRBD1 (6 bases). The sequences come from peripheral blood, collected on day 0 of AZD1222 vaccination. CDR3: CASSFDRRGYTF. CDR3 nucleotide sequence: TGTGCCAGCAGCTTTGACAGGAGGGGCTACACCTTC.